This T cell receptor (beta chain) was profiled in a study of shared clonotypes between healthy human individuals. Study context: Contributing individuals were a couple of females and three males aged 18 to 49.

Looked up from germline, CDR1 is KGHSH and CDR2 is LQKENI. Trimming took off 0 bases at V and 4 bases at J, with 6 bases between the two ends. This CDR3 has 13 residues. To note about this clone: Other DNA sequences in the sample encode the same CDR3.

Sequencing of unsorted PBMC DNA was carried out using ten immunoSEQ deep assay plates. Profiling relied on immunoSEQ multiplex PCR, and the TCRdb table lists in-frame clones only, not all of them. Among roughly 490,000 clones listed, around 78% were seen once. The receptor's source is a woman aged 40 to 50 in good health. Some clones in this sample may be carry-over from other donors' samples. Sequenced: PBMCs. The V and J genes are TRBV18 and TRBJ2-5, with no clear D. CDR3 DNA: TGTGCCAGCTCACCACCGAATGGAGAGACCCAGTACTTC. Translating it yields CASSPPNGETQYF.